One and the same sample provided the 12 T cell receptor beta chains below, sequenced in a study of T cell clonality in common variable immunodeficiency. This table comes from immunoSEQ multiplex PCR, and its TCRdb copy is limited to in-frame clones, with some not included. Altogether tens of thousands of clones were found in the sample, and no singletons occur. Sequenced: peripheral blood mononuclear cells. These receptors all stem from a person between 18 and 69 years old in good health.

This clone was seen at least ten times. The CDR3 extends 3 residues past the end of the read, so its final part is completed from the germline J gene. This chain connects TRBV5-1 to TRBJ1-4, with D hard to call. The germline CDR1 and CDR2 sequences are SGHRS and YFSETQ. The CDR3 contains 15 residues. Deletions cut 10 bases from V and 5 bases from J, with 21 bases between. The CDR3 region is CAELHSKNTNEKLFF. The DNA read from the CDR3 is TGCGCCGAACTACACTCCAAAAACACGAATGAAAAA.

This clone was counted at least ten times. One end of the junction varies from germline; a read error may be responsible. The part of the CDR3 DNA that was read is TGCGCCAGCACGCCTGCCGGGAGCGGGTATGGC. Translating gives CASTPAGSGYG. The CDR3, in full, reads CASTPAGSGYGYTF. The chain recombines TRBV4-2 with TRBJ1-2, with D unresolved. The read falls 3 residues short of the CDR3 end, and the missing part is taken from the germline J gene. There are 14 residues in the CDR3. Germline CDR1 is LGHNA and CDR2 is YNFKEQ.

This clone was seen at least ten times. The read is 3 residues too short to cover the CDR3 end, so that end is filled in from the germline J gene. This chain links TRBV7-2 with TRBJ1-2; TRBD1 is a possible D gene (5 bases). Germline loops: CDR1 SGHTA, CDR2 FQGNSA. V gave up 5 bases and J gave up 0 bases, with 13 bases separating them. The CDR3 consists of 15 residues. The CDR3 bases that were read are TGTGCCAGCAGCCCTGACAGATTATCTAACTATGGC. This gives the protein CASSPDRLSNYG. The complete CDR3 reads CASSPDRLSNYGYTF.

A remark on this clone: The read ends 3 residues shy of where the CDR3 ends; the end is completed using the germline J gene. The chain employs TRBV18 and TRBJ1-1, with D possibly TRBD1 on 5 matching bases. V was clipped by 3 bases and J by 4 bases, with 12 bases between them. Germline CDR1 is KGHSH and CDR2 is LQKENI. CDR3 length: 14 residues. The CDR3 sequence is CASSPGLTGTEAFF. The part of the CDR3 DNA that was read is TGTGCCAGCTCACCGGGGCTCACAGGCACTGAA.

At least ten counts were recorded for this clone. CDR3: CASSLGGQGTYEQYF. CDR3 bases read: TGTGCCAGCAGCTTAGGGGGACAGGGTACCTACGAG. The rearrangement joins TRBV11-2 to TRBJ2-7; TRBD1 matches 9 bases. From the germline J gene comes the end of the CDR3, since the read stops 3 residues before it. The CDR3 contains 15 residues. The junction had 3 bases not matched to a gene; V was cut back by 1 base and J by 2 bases. In germline, CDR1 is SGHAT, CDR2 FQNNGV.

This clone showed up many times. The read is 3 residues too short to cover the CDR3 end, so that end is filled in from the germline J gene. This chain joins TRBV5-1 and TRBJ2-3, with 8 bases that match TRBD2. The length of the CDR3 is 14 residues. The germline gives CDR1 SGHRS, CDR2 YFSETQ. The J segment lost 2 bases and the V segment lost 4 bases, leaving 3 bases of the junction unmatched. Partial CDR3 DNA: TGCGCCAGCAGCGCGGGGGGCGTCACAGATACG. Protein: CASSAGGVTDT. The full CDR3 is CASSAGGVTDTQYF.

This clone was recorded many times. The sequenced fragment ends 3 residues before the CDR3 boundary, so the rest is inferred from the germline J gene. The rearrangement joins TRBV7-6 to TRBJ2-7; no reliable D call. CDR3 size: 14 residues. The germline gives CDR1 SGHVS, CDR2 FNYEAQ. V was shortened by 6 bases and J by 0 bases, with 12 bases between the two germline ends. This CDR3 reads CASRLEPSSYEQYF. Partial CDR3 DNA: TGTGCCAGCAGACTCGAGCCTAGCTCCTACGAG.

In its sample, this clone was seen many times. The read ends 3 residues shy of where the CDR3 ends; the end is completed using the germline J gene. The rearrangement uses TRBV19 and TRBJ1-1; TRBD1 is a possible D gene (5 bases). V was cut by 6 bases and J by 2 bases, with 19 bases left in between. The CDR3 has 16 residues. Germline V CDR1 and CDR2: LNHDA, SQIVND (reference sequence). The DNA read from the CDR3 is TGTGCCAGTAGCGTTCGGGGGGTGGTGGAAAACACTGAA. Amino acids: CASSVRGVVENTE. The entire CDR3 protein is CASSVRGVVENTEAFF.

This clone was detected many times. The DNA ends 3 residues before the CDR3 does, and the rest of the CDR3 is filled in from the germline J gene. The V and J genes are TRBV19 and TRBJ1-5; 10 nucleotides agree with TRBD1. V gave up 4 bases and J gave up 4 bases; unmatched junction bases: 7. CDR3 length: 16 amino acids. From germline, CDR1 is LNHDA and CDR2 SQIVND (reference sequence). The CDR3 bases that were read are TGTGCCAGTAGTACCACGGGACAGGGGAGGAATCAGCCC. It yields the protein CASSTTGQGRNQP. The entire CDR3 sequence reads CASSTTGQGRNQPQHF.

In its sample, this clone was seen many times. The sequence runs out 3 residues before the end of the CDR3; the remainder is reconstructed from the germline J gene. The chain is built from TRBV5-1 and TRBJ1-1; D perhaps matches TRBD1 (6 bases). Germline loops: CDR1 SGHRS, CDR2 YFSETQ. This CDR3 region has 15 residues. Trimming removed 4 bases from V and 0 bases from J, with 13 bases in between. CDR3 sequence: CASSPQGILNTEAFF. The CDR3 DNA, read in part, is TGCGCCAGCAGCCCGCAGGGGATATTGAACACTGAA.

This clone has a count of ten or more. The read finishes 3 residues shy of the CDR3 end, and the germline J gene is used to complete it. The chain recombines TRBV20-1 with TRBJ2-2; 8 positions match TRBD1. The germline V gene encodes CDR1 DFQATT and CDR2 SNEGSKA (reference sequence). The J segment lost 0 bases and the V segment lost 5 bases, leaving 11 bases of the junction unmatched. The CDR3 totals 17 residues. Partial CDR3 DNA: TGCAGTGCTTTCAGGAGGAACAGGGGGGCGAACACCGGGGAG. This translates into CSAFRRNRGANTGE. The entire CDR3 reads CSAFRRNRGANTGELFF.

This clone was seen repeatedly, ten times or more. The read stops 3 residues short of the end of the CDR3; the missing end is completed from the germline J gene. The chain uses TRBV20-1 and TRBJ2-5; maybe TRBD1 (5 bases). This CDR3 contains 13 residues. Trimming pared 3 bases from V and 3 bases from J, leaving 11 bases between. Per the germline V gene, CDR1 is DFQATT and CDR2 is SNEGSKA (reference sequence). CDR3 DNA (partial): TGCAGTGCTAGCCGACAGTTAAAAGAGACC. Its translation is CSASRQLKET. The CDR3 in full is CSASRQLKETQYF.